Sequencing of this TCR beta chain was carried out in a study of T-cell memory formation after mild COVID-19 (dated by TCRdb to about 2021). As for the study more broadly: TCR sequence clusters from the two donors were largely donor specific. Longitudinal TCRalpha and TCRbeta repertoire sequencing tracked T-cell clones expanding and contracting after mild COVID-19 in a couple of donors. Two young, previously healthy adult volunteers made up the cohort, one male and one female. General conclusions and limits of the study: The study covered only a couple of mild cases, and larger cohorts including severe cases with pre-infection samples were considered necessary. Contracting CD4+ clones turned up mainly in the CM and EM memory subsets, whereas EMRA was where CD8+ clones were enriched. Clones that contracted from day 15 to 85 showed balanced CD4/CD8 phenotypes, whereas a second wave of clones that expanded from day 15 to 37 leaned towards CD4+. Some responding clones were found in pre-infection memory, which suggests that pre-existing cross-reactive memory T cells took part in the SARS-CoV-2 response. The second-wave clones that peaked on day 37 were not confirmed to be SARS-CoV-2 specific.

Ficoll-Paque density gradient centrifugation was used to isolate PBMCs. TCRdb names Illumina NovaSeq 6000 as the instrument used. TCRalpha and TCRbeta cDNA libraries were constructed by 5'RACE with constant-segment primers, with sample barcodes and unique molecular identifiers being introduced. Trizol reagent was used to extract RNA from every sample. Libraries were amplified in two PCR steps, with a second sample barcode and Illumina TruSeq adapters added in the second step. Sequencing of the libraries was done on an Illumina NovaSeq, producing 2 x 150 bp paired-end reads. Per the authors' processing: With migec v1.2.7, reads were demultiplexed and then collapsed into UMI-guided consensus sequences. Using mixcr v2.1.11, the UMI consensuses were aligned to TRA and TRB V and J templates and assembled into clonotypes. A clonotype was counted as expanded or contracted only when both edgeR and NoisET called the clonotype significant, with the noise models trained on biological replicates. edgeR calls used a false discovery rate-adjusted p below 0.01 and a log2 fold-change threshold of 1. As an exploratory analysis of dynamics, max-normalized trajectories of the 1000 most abundant clonotypes were examined by PCA with hierarchical clustering. Separately sequenced CD4+ and CD8+ repertoires were used to assign the CD4 or CD8 phenotype of responding clones. The raw public reads went through TCRdb reprocessing: fastp at Q25, MiXCR clone calling, in-frame beta chains kept. For every CDR3 protein sequence, its rows merge into one entry that carries the most common genes and DNA. It is TCRdb's table, rather than the study itself, that gives the V and J calls and clone size. The sample profile shows around 300,000 distinct CDR3 sequences; roughly 13% of them were found once. Around a fifth of the sample is in the top ten clones.

To note about this clonotype: Its antigen remains undetermined. Base quality data are lacking; no much larger clone is found one base away.

The germline V gene yields KGHDR for CDR1 and SFDVKD for CDR2. At the junction V is shortened by 4 bases and J by 7 bases; bases outside the gene matches: 6. Including cysteine and phenylalanine, the CDR3 has 16 amino acids. CDR3 DNA is the only sequence kept; it has 48 bases, read in frame from the first base. The origin of this receptor is a man between 18 and 35 years old who had mild COVID-19 (a few samples of this study predate the infection). The sample titles of this study are shuffled in the database, so cell type and time point are left out; the donor was told from shared clones. In this chain, TRBV24-1 is recombined with TRBJ2-1; 13 central bases correspond to TRBD2. Sequencing was carried out using PBMCs or a T cell subset sorted from them (not recorded which). The sequenced DNA is TGTGCCACCAGTGAAGTACTAGCGGGGGGGCAAAATGAGCAGTTCTTC. Translation gives CATSEVLAGGQNEQFF.